Presented here are 13 T cell receptor beta chains from one specimen sequenced in a study of cytomegalovirus exposure and HLA in healthy donors. With 60 Vbeta and 13 Jbeta primers, the PCR was carried out. Produced via immunoSEQ multiplex PCR; TCRdb's table is partial and in-frame only. Of 120,000 to 150,000 clones listed, nearly 80% are singletons. The sequenced sample consisted of PBMCs. Every receptor here comes from a male donor in good health and CMV-seronegative.

The chain employs TRBV27 and TRBJ2-7; the match to TRBD1 covers 9 bases. V lost 1 base, J lost 3 bases, and 1 base stayed unmatched. This CDR3 spans 14 amino acids. In germline, CDR1 is MNHEY, CDR2 SMNVEV (reference sequence). The CDR3 DNA sequence: TGTGCCAGCAGTTTATTGGGACAGGGCTACGAGCAGTACTTC. Translating gives CASSLLGQGYEQYF.

The genes are TRBV4-3 and TRBJ2-3, with 9 bases that match TRBD2. The CDR3 sequence is 16 residues long. Germline V gene lookup returns CDR1 LGHNA and CDR2 YSLEER. The V segment lost 1 base and the J segment 4 bases; nucleotides outside the gene matches: 6. CDR3 protein: CASSQGAGGPPDTQYF. CDR3 sequence (DNA): TGCGCCAGCAGCCAAGGAGCGGGAGGTCCCCCAGATACGCAGTATTTT.

The rearrangement links TRBV13 to TRBJ1-4; TRBD1 matches 7 bases. Germline V CDR1 and CDR2: PRHDT, FYEKMQ (reference sequence). The CDR3 sequence is 15 residues long. Trimming removed 1 base from V and 4 bases from J; junction bases left unmatched: 3. CDR3 sequence: CASSLEGANNEKLFF. Written as DNA, the CDR3 is TGTGCCAGCAGCTTAGAGGGGGCGAATAATGAAAAACTGTTTTTT.

This sequence joins TRBV7-9 and TRBJ1-2; D ambiguous. The CDR3 has 15 residues. The V end lost 2 bases, the J end lost 6 bases, and 16 bases lay between the germline ends. Germline values: CDR1 SEHNR, CDR2 FQNEAQ (reference sequence). The chain's CDR3 is CASSLSAAALNGYTF. Written as DNA, the CDR3 is TGTGCCAGCAGCTTAAGCGCTGCGGCCCTTAATGGCTACACCTTC.

The chain combines TRBV5-6 with TRBJ2-7; a weak D match, TRBD1 (5 bases). The germline V gene encodes CDR1 SGHDT and CDR2 YYEEEE. The CDR3 contains 13 residues. V lost 3 bases, J lost 5 bases, and 12 bases lay in between. The CDR3: CASSSGMGHEQYF. CDR3 bases: TGTGCCAGCAGCTCCGGAATGGGGCACGAGCAGTACTTC.

The chain links TRBV29-1 to TRBJ1-2, with D uncertain. Germline CDR1 is SQVTM and CDR2 is ANQGSEA. Trimming pared 1 base from V and 6 bases from J, leaving 9 bases between. This CDR3 comprises 12 residues. Written as DNA, the CDR3 is TGCAGCGTTGAAGGGAGTGTAGATGGCTACACCTTC. This codes for CSVEGSVDGYTF.

The chain employs TRBV2 and TRBJ2-4; perhaps TRBD1 as D (6 bases). With 3 bases removed from V and 8 bases from J, the gap between germline ends came to 11 bases. This CDR3 is built from 13 residues. Per germline, CDR1 SNHLY and CDR2 FYNNEI. The chain's CDR3 is CASSDNREDIQYF. The CDR3 nucleotides read TGTGCCAGCAGTGATAACAGGGAAGACATTCAGTACTTC.

The rearrangement joins TRBV21-1 to TRBJ2-2; whether TRBD2, the table's D call, matches the DNA was not checked. TRBV21-1 is flagged as a pseudogene. This CDR3 spans 19 amino acids. CDR3 sequence reads: CASSKVSRTSGGVRGELFF. DNA for the CDR3: TGTGCCAGCAGCAAAGTCTCTCGGACTAGCGGGGGGGTGAGGGGGGAGCTGTTTTTT.

Worth noting for this clone: Other nucleotide sequences in the sample specify the same CDR3. The chain has TRBV5-1 and TRBJ1-2, with TRBD1 matching 9 bases. The CDR3 spans 13 residues. Germline V gene sequence: CDR1 SGHRS, CDR2 YFSETQ. V shed 0 bases, J shed 7 bases, and the junction held 1 base outside the gene matches. DNA of the CDR3: TGCGCCAGCAGCTTGGAGACAGGGGGTGGCTACACCTTC. It is translated as CASSLETGGGYTF.

The rearrangement links TRBV15 to TRBJ1-2, with TRBD1 as a possible D gene (6 bases). Germline V lookup: CDR1 LNHNV, CDR2 YYDKDF (reference sequence). This CDR3 has 14 residues. V dropped 0 bases and J dropped 3 bases, with 8 bases sitting between them. This CDR3 reads CATSREQGHYGYTF. The CDR3 DNA reads TGTGCCACCAGCAGAGAACAGGGACACTATGGCTACACCTTC.

This clone came up once. The chain combines TRBV10-3 with TRBJ2-5; D uncertain. V was pared by 3 bases and J by 4 bases, with 6 bases between. Germline CDR1 reads ENHRY; CDR2 reads SYGVKD. The CDR3 is 12 residues long. CDR3 coding DNA: TGTGCCATCAGTGAAGCCGGAGAGACCCAGTACTTC. This encodes CAISEAGETQYF.

This clone was picked up one time. The chain combines TRBV7-2 with TRBJ2-3; 11 bases agree with TRBD2. The CDR3 is 17 amino acids. V lost 5 bases and J lost 1; bases outside the gene matches: 8. CDR1 SGHTA and CDR2 FQGNSA come from the germline V gene. The CDR3 DNA is TGTGCCAGCAGCCTTCTCGGGACTAGCGGACGCACAGATACGCAGTATTTT. It codes for CASSLLGTSGRTDTQYF.

This chain uses TRBV18 with TRBJ1-2; D ambiguous. V was trimmed by 5 bases and J by 2 bases, leaving 12 bases between them. There are 14 residues in the CDR3. CDR1 KGHSH and CDR2 LQKENI come from the germline V gene. The CDR3 region is CASSEGRRNYGYTF. CDR3 nucleotide sequence: TGTGCCAGCTCAGAGGGCAGGCGGAACTATGGCTACACCTTC.